Presented here are 12 T cell receptor beta chains from one specimen sequenced in a study of blood T cell repertoires in COVID-19. TCRdb keeps only in-frame clones here, not all; method: immunoSEQ multiplex PCR. The sample lists about 250,000 clones, 87% seen once, with around 3% in the top ten. The sequencing input was peripheral blood. All receptors come from a man aged 18-30 years with active or convalescent COVID-19.

V and J are TRBV27 and TRBJ1-2, with 9 nucleotides matching TRBD1. The V gene's germline CDR1 is MNHEY and CDR2 SMNVEV (reference sequence). V was clipped by 6 bases and J by 1 base; unmatched bases: 12. This CDR3 is 17 amino acids long. The CDR3 sequence is CASSLRTGTGINYGYTF. CDR3 bases: TGTGCCAGCAGCTTACGTACCGGGACAGGGATTAACTATGGCTACACCTTC.

The gene calls are TRBV6-5 and TRBJ1-1; D is ambiguous. Trimming took off 7 bases at V and 0 bases at J, with 9 bases between the two ends. The CDR3 loop spans 13 amino acids. Per germline, CDR1 MNHEY and CDR2 SVGAGI. The CDR3 nucleotides read TGTGCCAGCATCGGGATGATGAACACTGAAGCTTTCTTT. Protein: CASIGMMNTEAFF.

This rearrangement joins TRBV12-2 to TRBJ2-7; no DNA check was done on the table's D call, TRBD2. TRBV12-2 constitutes a pseudogene. The CDR3 is made up of 14 amino acids. The DNA for the CDR3 is TGTGCAAGTCGCCCCAGACGGGAAACCTACGAGCAGTACTTC. Encoded protein: CASRPRRETYEQYF.

This chain links TRBV14 with TRBJ1-5; the D is unclear. Germline values: CDR1 SGHDN, CDR2 FVKESK. The CDR3 contains 13 residues. Trimming left V 0 bases short and J 6 bases short, with 6 bases between. CDR3 DNA sequence: TGTGCCAGCAGCCAAGATCCCGTTCAGCCCCAGCATTTT. This sequence encodes CASSQDPVQPQHF.

This chain links TRBV25-1 with TRBJ1-1; maybe TRBD1 (5 bases). The V gene lost 4 bases and the J gene lost 4 bases, with 10 bases spanning the gap. The CDR3 consists of 13 residues. Germline V gene sequence: CDR1 MGHDK, CDR2 SYGVNS. Written as DNA, the CDR3 is TGTGCCAGCAGTGTTGCGGGGGGCACTGAAGCTTTCTTT. Residues: CASSVAGGTEAFF.

The chain links TRBV30 to TRBJ2-7; maybe TRBD1 (6 bases). V lost 4 bases to trimming and J lost 1 base, with 8 bases between them. The CDR3 length is 12 residues. The germline V gene has CDR1 GTSNPN and CDR2 SVGIG (reference sequence). The CDR3 region is CAWTRGSYEQYF. The CDR3 nucleotides read TGTGCCTGGACCAGGGGTTCCTACGAGCAGTACTTC.

For this clone: A read error may account for a junction end that differs from germline. The chain uses TRBV5-6 and TRBJ2-1; 8 bases line up with TRBD2. CDR3 length: 11 residues. Germline CDR1 and CDR2: SGHDT and YYEEEE. The CDR3 sequence is CASSAGLEPFF. The CDR3 DNA sequence: TGTGCCAGCAGCGCGGGACTAGAGCCGTTCTTC.

The chain recombines TRBV4-2 with TRBJ1-5; D might be TRBD1 (6 bases). Germline V gives CDR1 LGHNA, CDR2 YNFKEQ. Trimming left V 0 bases short and J 6 bases short, with 6 bases between. This CDR3 is 13 amino acids long. CDR3 bases: TGTGCCAGCAGCCAAGAAGGGGGTCAGCCCCAGCATTTT. Translated, it gives CASSQEGGQPQHF.

The chain carries TRBV2 and TRBJ1-5, with 9 bases matching TRBD1. V gave up 5 bases and J gave up 8 bases; unmatched junction bases: 10. The CDR3 spans 15 residues. Germline V CDR1 and CDR2: SNHLY, FYNNEI. CDR3: CASSSGQGLGKPQHF. The CDR3 nucleotides are TGTGCCAGCAGTTCGGGACAGGGTCTGGGGAAGCCCCAGCATTTT. Full variable domain (remainder filled in from reference TRBV2 and TRBJ1-5): EPEVTQTPSHQVTQMGQEVILRCVPISNHLYFYWYRQILGQKVEFLVSFYNNEISEKSEIFDDQFSVERPDGSNFTLKIRSTKLEDSAMYFCASSSGQGLGKPQHFGDGTRLSIL.

This rearrangement joins TRBV11-3 to TRBJ2-1; 7 nucleotides line up with TRBD1. The CDR3 length is 16 residues. V shed 1 base and J 9 bases; nucleotides not matched to a gene: 12. CDR1 and CDR2 (germline): SGHNT, YENEEA. This CDR3 reads CASSLAGTVSSGEQFF. Here the CDR3 DNA reads TGTGCCAGCAGCTTAGCGGGGACAGTTTCCTCGGGTGAGCAGTTCTTC.

The chain joins TRBV18 to TRBJ2-7, with TRBD1 identical over 10 bases. CDR3 length: 15 residues. The V and J ends lost 3 bases and 0 bases, in that order; junction bases with no gene match: 2. Germline V lookup: CDR1 KGHSH, CDR2 LQKENI. CDR3 in DNA: TGTGCCAGCTCACCTGGGACAGGGGCCTCCTACGAGCAGTACTTC. Translated: CASSPGTGASYEQYF.

This chain joins TRBV11-2 and TRBJ2-3; 8 bases agree with TRBD2. This CDR3 contains 17 residues. The V segment lost 1 base and the J segment 2 bases; nucleotides outside the gene matches: 8. In germline, CDR1 is SGHAT, CDR2 FQNNGV. CDR3 sequence: CASSLVGSRGATDTQYF. The CDR3 nucleotides are TGTGCCAGCAGCTTAGTCGGATCGCGGGGGGCCACAGATACGCAGTATTTT.